A single sample is the source of the 4 T cell receptor beta chains below, sequenced in a study of OX40 agonist ivuxolimab in advanced cancers. The assay was immunoSEQ multiplex PCR, and TCRdb's table has in-frame clones only and misses some. Among about 7,700 clones listed, less than 85% were seen once. Sample: CD4+ or CD8+ T cells sorted from blood, taken in a trial of the OX40 agonist ivuxolimab. These receptors were collected from an adult with an advanced solid tumor such as melanoma, head and neck, liver or kidney cancer.

The chain employs TRBV14 and TRBJ2-4, with D perhaps matching TRBD1 (6 bases). The CDR3 runs 14 residues. Trimming took 4 bases from V and 9 from J, leaving 16 bases between them. Germline values: CDR1 SGHDN, CDR2 FVKESK. The CDR3 sequence is CASSLGQSASIQYF. CDR3 DNA sequence: TGTGCCAGCAGCCTTGGACAGAGTGCGAGCATTCAGTACTTC.

The chain recombines TRBV7-8 with TRBJ2-7; D ambiguous. V dropped 4 bases and J dropped 4 bases, with 5 bases sitting between them. This CDR3 is built from 11 residues. In germline, CDR1 is SGHVS, CDR2 FQNEAQ. Here the CDR3 reads CASSSLYEQYF. The CDR3 DNA follows: TGTGCCAGCAGCTCCCTATACGAGCAGTACTTC.

The chain carries TRBV7-9 and TRBJ2-7; D is uncertain. The length of the CDR3 is 12 residues. V lost 1 base to trimming and J lost 6 bases, with 7 bases between them. The germline V gene has CDR1 SEHNR and CDR2 FQNEAQ (reference sequence). As DNA, the CDR3 is TGTGCCAGCAGCTTAGTCGTGGGCGAGCAGTACTTC. Protein sequence: CASSLVVGEQYF. The full variable domain, with the rest looked up from reference TRBV7-9 and TRBJ2-7, is DTGVSQNPRHKITKRGQNVTFRCDPISEHNRLYWYRQTLGQGPEFLTYFQNEAQLEKSRLLSDRFSAERPKGSFSTLEIQRTEQGDSAMYLCASSLVVGEQYFGPGTRLTVT.

The V call is TRBV10-1, the J call TRBJ2-1; TRBD2 aligns across 7 bases. Germline values: CDR1 WNHNN, CDR2 SYGVQD (reference sequence). The junction had 3 bases not matched to a gene; V was cut back by 1 base and J by 9 bases. This CDR3 has 13 residues. This chain's CDR3 is CASSEWRLAEQFF. The CDR3 DNA sequence: TGCGCCAGCAGTGAGTGGAGACTAGCTGAGCAGTTCTTC.